Following are 7 T cell receptor beta chains from one sample sequenced in a study of cytomegalovirus exposure and HLA in healthy donors. PCR employed 60 Vbeta and 13 Jbeta primers. TCRdb's copy holds only in-frame clones and misses some; the assay was immunoSEQ multiplex PCR. The sample lists about 150,000 clones, about 80% seen once, with 10% to 15% in the top ten. What was sequenced was PBMCs. These receptors were obtained from a man aged 25-45 years in good health and CMV-seropositive.

This chain connects TRBV5-6 to TRBJ1-5; 7 bases match TRBD1. V gave up 4 bases and J gave up 6 bases; unmatched junction bases: 4. This CDR3 is built from 13 residues. Germline V gene sequence: CDR1 SGHDT, CDR2 YYEEEE. CDR3 region: CASSLTGVQPQHF. The CDR3 nucleotides read TGTGCCAGCAGCCTTACAGGGGTTCAGCCCCAGCATTTT.

The CDR3 nucleotides are TGCGCCAGCAGCTTGAGAGACAGTAGCTCCTACGAGCAGTACTTC. It codes for CASSLRDSSSYEQYF. The V gene is TRBV5-1, the J gene TRBJ2-7; D perhaps matches TRBD1 (5 bases). This CDR3 has 15 amino acids. The V end was cut by 1 base, the J end by 0 bases, with 11 bases between. From germline, CDR1 is SGHRS and CDR2 YFSETQ.

The genes are TRBV27 and TRBJ2-3, with 9 bases identical to TRBD1. Germline V gene data show CDR1 as MNHEY and CDR2 as SMNVEV (reference sequence). This CDR3 spans 16 amino acids. V lost 5 bases and J lost 1; bases outside the gene matches: 7. CDR3 region: CASSPDRGRGTDTQYF. In DNA, the CDR3 is TGTGCCAGCAGTCCGGACAGGGGACGGGGCACAGATACGCAGTATTTT.

V is TRBV10-2 and J is TRBJ2-3; TRBD2 is a possible D gene (5 bases). CDR3 size: 15 residues. Trimming stripped 6 bases from V and 0 bases from J, with 13 bases between. Germline V gene sequence: CDR1 WSHSY, CDR2 SAAADI. The CDR3: CASSPGLPSTDTQYF. CDR3 sequence (DNA): TGCGCCAGCAGCCCCGGACTGCCTAGCACAGATACGCAGTATTTT.

The chain uses TRBV2 and TRBJ2-1, with D possibly TRBD2 on 5 matching bases. Trimming removed 4 bases at V and 6 bases at J, with 10 bases between. This CDR3 spans 13 amino acids. CDR1 SNHLY and CDR2 FYNNEI come from the germline V gene. For the CDR3, the DNA is TGTGCCAGCAGTGGGACTTTCGGCAATGAGCAGTTCTTC. This translates into CASSGTFGNEQFF.

V usage is TRBV28 and J usage is TRBJ1-1; TRBD1 matches 8 bases. The germline V gene encodes CDR1 MDHEN and CDR2 SYDVKM. This CDR3 has 12 residues. Trimming removed 10 bases from V and 4 bases from J; junction bases left unmatched: 5. The DNA of the CDR3 is TGTGCCACGAAAGACAGGGGCACTGAAGCTTTCTTT. Translated, it gives CATKDRGTEAFF.

The chain uses TRBV29-1 and TRBJ1-4, with D perhaps TRBD1 (6 bases). CDR1 and CDR2 (germline): SQVTM, ANQGSEA. The germline V and J ends were trimmed by 8 bases and 6 bases, with 16 bases remaining between them. CDR3 length equals 13 residues. The DNA for the CDR3 is TGCAGCAGCCGGGACACTGCCGATGAAAAACTGTTTTTT. Encoded protein: CSSRDTADEKLFF.